These T cell receptor beta chains were read from a single sample in a study of molecular identifiers for immune sequencing clone quantification. TCRdb re-called the PCR reads through MiXCR, storing one row per CDR3 protein. The sample holds about 500,000 distinct CDR3 sequences, roughly a fifth seen once. Sequences were obtained from naive CD8+ T cells from blood, with Jurkat cell RNA spiked in. These receptors originate from a human donor in good health. Some libraries in this study had Jurkat cell RNA spiked in. CDR3s include the opening cysteine and the closing phenylalanine or tryptophan. A D gene is named only where the DNA matches it firmly. Rows may omit the clone size; those that give it use once, few, many or a size class.

V gene	D gene	clone size	J gene	CDR3 protein	CDR3 DNA
TRBV4-3	TRBD2	few	TRBJ2-7	CASSETSGLYEQYF	TGCGCCAGCAGCGAGACTAGCGGACTCTACGAGCAGTACTTC
TRBV19	-	-	TRBJ1-2	CASSILSGVYGYTF	-
TRBV4-1	TRBD1	few	TRBJ1-2	CASSQGQGANYGYTF	TGCGCCAGCAGCCAGGGACAGGGGGCAAACTATGGCTACACCTTC
TRBV7-8	TRBD2	-	TRBJ2-1	CASSHRTSFEQFF	TGTGCCAGCAGCCATAGGACTAGTTTTGAGCAGTTCTTC
TRBV4-1	-	-	TRBJ1-4	CASSRGSVKEKLFF	TGCGCCAGCAGCCGCGGCAGTGTGAAGGAAAAACTGTTTTTT
TRBV28	-	many	TRBJ2-3	CASSSTQAIRTDTQYF	TGTGCCAGCAGCTCTACCCAAGCCATCCGCACAGATACGCAGTATTTT
TRBV19	-	few	TRBJ1-6	CASSQGLGGSPLHF	TGTGCCAGCTCACAAGGACTAGGGGGTTCACCCCTCCACTTT
TRBV7-9	-	few	TRBJ2-7	CASSLLPGSEQYF	TGTGCCAGCAGCTTACTCCCCGGGAGTGAGCAGTACTTC
TRBV5-1	TRBD2	many	TRBJ2-1	CASSPAAGVHEQFF	TGCGCCAGCAGCCCCGCGGCGGGGGTCCATGAGCAGTTCTTC
TRBV9	TRBD2	many	TRBJ2-3	CATNPSGGTDTQYF	TGTGCCACCAACCCCAGCGGGGGCACAGATACGCAGTATTTT
TRBV12-3/TRBV12-4	-	few	TRBJ1-2	CASSLGVRAGLGYTF	TGTGCCAGCAGTTTAGGTGTCCGGGCAGGCCTTGGCTACACCTTC
TRBV27	TRBD1	-	TRBJ1-4	CASSLGTGGEKLFF	TGTGCCAGCAGTTTGGGGACAGGAGGTGAAAAACTGTTTTTT
TRBV18	-	many	TRBJ2-7	CASSRPGSTYEQYF	TGTGCCAGCTCCCGGCCGGGGTCCACCTACGAGCAGTACTTC
TRBV19	-	-	TRBJ2-5	CASSIGAGEFGETQYF	TGTGCCAGTAGTATTGGGGCAGGGGAGTTTGGAGAGACCCAGTACTTC
TRBV12-3/TRBV12-4	TRBD1	many	TRBJ1-5	CASSSWDRGYGNNQPQHF	TGTGCCAGCAGTTCATGGGACAGGGGCTATGGGAACAATCAGCCCCAGCATTTT
TRBV7-2	-	many	TRBJ2-5	CASSSRQVGTKETQYF	TGTGCCAGCAGCTCCCGTCAGGTGGGGACGAAAGAGACCCAGTACTTC
TRBV4-2	TRBD2	many	TRBJ2-3	CASSQILAGGTDTQYF	TGCGCCAGCAGCCAAATCTTAGCGGGAGGCACAGATACGCAGTATTTT
TRBV5-6	-	-	TRBJ2-5	CASSWGTGATRYF	-
TRBV28	-	-	TRBJ2-3	CASSLTPVGDTQYF	TGTGCCAGCAGTTTAACCCCTGTGGGGGATACGCAGTATTTT
TRBV30	-	-	TRBJ1-1	CAWRQLKVTEAFF	TGTGCCTGGAGGCAGCTAAAGGTCACTGAAGCTTTCTTT
TRBV7-8	-	few	TRBJ2-2	CDWPDANTGELFF	TGTGACTGGCCAGACGCGAACACCGGGGAGCTGTTTTTT
TRBV7-9	-	few	TRBJ1-2	CASSPGQIYGYTF	TGTGCCAGCAGCCCCGGACAGATCTATGGCTACACCTTC
TRBV6-6	TRBD1	-	TRBJ2-3	CASSYADRTDTQYF	TGTGCCAGCAGTTACGCGGACAGGACAGATACGCAGTATTTT
TRBV9	TRBD2	many	TRBJ2-3	CASSVTRERSDTQYF	TGTGCCAGCAGCGTGACGCGGGAGAGGTCAGATACGCAGTATTTT
TRBV14	TRBD1	-	TRBJ2-1	CAHPARDRGLNEQFF	TGTGCCCACCCAGCCCGGGACAGGGGCTTAAATGAGCAGTTCTTC
TRBV12-3/TRBV12-4	TRBD2	-	TRBJ2-5	CASSLAGGSQEAQYF	TGTGCCAGCAGTTTAGCGGGAGGGTCCCAAGAGGCCCAGTACTTC